One and the same sample provided the 17 T cell receptor beta chains below, sequenced in a study of memory CD4+ T cells and cytomegalovirus serostatus. The sort gate was single viable CD3+CD4+CD8-CD45RO+ cells for memory CD4+ T cells. Assay: immunoSEQ multiplex PCR; the TCRdb copy retains only in-frame clones and omits some. Here the sample spans some 44,000 clones, approximately 82% being singletons. Sequenced sample: memory CD4+ T cells from blood. These receptors were collected from an adult in good health and CMV-seronegative.

The V gene is TRBV6-6, the J gene TRBJ1-4; D possibly corresponds to TRBD1 (5 bases). V lost 3 bases to trimming and J lost 6 bases, with 14 bases between them. The CDR3 is 15 residues long. Germline V gene data show CDR1 as MNHNY and CDR2 as SVGAGI (reference sequence). CDR3 DNA: TGTGCCAGCAGTTATATCGGGGCTCCGGATGAAAAACTGTTTTTT. This translates into CASSYIGAPDEKLFF.

This clone has only a few counts. V and J are TRBV5-1 and TRBJ2-1; the match to TRBD1 covers 7 bases. V shed 4 bases and J 7 bases; nucleotides not matched to a gene: 20. Germline CDR1 and CDR2: SGHRS and YFSETQ. The CDR3 is 18 residues long. CDR3: CASSPETGPSRFRNEQFF. In nucleotides, the CDR3 is TGCGCCAGCAGCCCTGAGACAGGGCCTAGCCGATTCCGAAATGAGCAGTTCTTC.

The chain carries TRBV6-1 and TRBJ2-7, with a tentative D call TRBD2 (7 bases). This CDR3 comprises 13 residues. Trimming stripped 8 bases from V and 0 bases from J, with 11 bases between. CDR1 and CDR2 (germline): MNHNS, SASEGT. CDR3 protein: CASGGGPSYEQYF. For the CDR3, the DNA is TGTGCCAGCGGGGGGGGGCCCTCCTACGAGCAGTACTTC.

This clone appeared a few times. The rearrangement links TRBV6-1 to TRBJ2-7; no clear D gene. Germline V CDR1 and CDR2: MNHNS, SASEGT. V lost 7 bases and J 2 bases, leaving 12 bases between the germline ends. This CDR3 is built from 13 residues. The CDR3 reads CASTYNVPYEQYF. CDR3 in DNA: TGTGCCAGCACCTACAATGTCCCCTACGAGCAGTACTTC.

The chain uses TRBV12-5 and TRBJ2-7, with D possibly TRBD1 on 5 matching bases. Trimming took 3 bases from V and 1 from J, leaving 7 bases between them. Germline V gene data show CDR1 as LGHNT and CDR2 as FRNRAP. CDR3 length equals 13 residues. The CDR3 region is CASGLGVSYEQYF. In DNA, the CDR3 is TGTGCTAGTGGTTTAGGGGTTTCCTACGAGCAGTACTTC.

The chain recombines TRBV29-1 with TRBJ1-2; 9 nucleotides match TRBD1. Germline CDR1 reads SQVTM; CDR2 reads ANQGSEA. CDR3 size: 13 residues. V dropped 6 bases and J dropped 4; count of bases not matched to a gene: 6. The CDR3 DNA follows: TGCAGCGTGGGACAGGGACCCAGCTATGGCTACACCTTC. Its translation is CSVGQGPSYGYTF. The full variable domain, in which reference TRBV29-1 and TRBJ1-2 provide the parts outside the CDR3, is SAVISQKPSRDICQRGTSLTIQCQVDSQVTMMFWYRQQPGQSLTLIATANQGSEATYESGFVIDKFPISRPNLTFSTLTVSNMSPEDSSIYLCSVGQGPSYGYTFGSGTRLTVV.

The chain links TRBV5-1 to TRBJ2-5, with D perhaps matching TRBD1 (7 bases). The CDR3 loop spans 15 amino acids. Trimming pared 1 base from V and 5 bases from J, leaving 15 bases between. CDR1 is SGHRS, CDR2 YFSETQ, per germline. CDR3 in DNA: TGCGCCAGCAGCTTGCAGGGGGGACGGAGCGAGACCCAGTACTTC. This gives the protein CASSLQGGRSETQYF.

This clone appeared a few times. The rearrangement joins TRBV7-3 to TRBJ2-1, with TRBD2 matching 8 bases. The CDR3 is made up of 15 amino acids. J was trimmed by 6 bases and V by 2 bases; bases with no gene match: 6. Germline V gene lookup returns CDR1 SGHTA and CDR2 FQGTGA. The CDR3 DNA reads TGTGCCAGCAGCTTAGCTGGGACTAGTTCCAATGAGCAGTTCTTC. Protein sequence: CASSLAGTSSNEQFF.

This clone was found a few times. The V gene is TRBV7-2, the J gene TRBJ2-2; the D gene is possibly TRBD2 (6 bases). Germline V gives CDR1 SGHTA, CDR2 FQGNSA. This CDR3 has 17 amino acids. V was trimmed by 0 bases and J by 11 bases, leaving 22 bases between them. The CDR3 region is CASSLAVGHTGGRELFF. CDR3 DNA sequence: TGTGCCAGCAGCTTAGCAGTCGGACACACAGGAGGGCGCGAGCTGTTTTTT.

The genes are TRBV5-6 and TRBJ1-4; the match to TRBD1 covers 8 bases. The germline gives CDR1 SGHDT, CDR2 YYEEEE. The V gene end was trimmed by 1 base and the J gene end by 4 bases; junction bases not matched to a gene: 6. CDR3 length equals 16 residues. This chain's CDR3 is CASSLKGQGLNEKLFF. The CDR3 bases are TGTGCCAGCAGCTTGAAAGGACAGGGACTTAATGAAAAACTGTTTTTT.

The chain links TRBV5-1 to TRBJ2-5; 9 nucleotides agree with TRBD2. Germline CDR1 reads SGHRS; CDR2 reads YFSETQ. This CDR3 is built from 15 residues. Trimming cost V 4 bases and J 5 bases; bases outside gene matches: 9. The CDR3 sequence is CASSERAGGGETQYF. CDR3 nucleotide sequence: TGCGCCAGCAGCGAGCGAGCGGGGGGAGGGGAGACCCAGTACTTC.

The rearrangement links TRBV7-2 to TRBJ2-3; D is undetermined. The CDR3 is 12 residues long. Germline V gene lookup returns CDR1 SGHTA and CDR2 FQGNSA. Trimming shortened V by 1 base and J by 9 bases, and 8 bases separated the two germline ends. In DNA form, the CDR3 reads TGTGCCAGCAGCTTAGATTTAGGAACGCAGTATTTT. This translates into CASSLDLGTQYF. Supplemented by reference TRBV7-2 and TRBJ2-3, the full variable domain reads GAGVSQSPSNKVTEKGKDVELRCDPISGHTALYWYRQSLGQGLEFLIYFQGNSAPDKSGLPSDRFSAERTGGSVSTLTIQRTQQEDSAVYLCASSLDLGTQYFGPGTRLTVL.

V and J are TRBV7-9 and TRBJ2-2; maybe TRBD1 (5 bases). CDR3 length: 14 amino acids. Deletions cut 2 bases from V and 1 base from J, with 5 bases between. The germline CDR1 and CDR2 sequences are SEHNR and FQNEAQ (reference sequence). The DNA for the CDR3 is TGTGCCAGCAGCTTACAGGGGAACACCGGGGAGCTGTTTTTT. Translating it yields CASSLQGNTGELFF.

The V gene is TRBV6-5, the J gene TRBJ1-1, with TRBD1 identical over 7 bases. Per the germline V gene, CDR1 is MNHEY and CDR2 is SVGAGI. V lost 5 bases to trimming and J lost 5 bases; unmatched junction nucleotides: 5. This CDR3 is built from 13 residues. CDR3 DNA sequence: TGTGCCAGCAGTACGACAGGGTGGACTGAAGCTTTCTTT. As protein: CASSTTGWTEAFF.

This clone is deemed medium-sized (0.01 to 0.1%). This chain uses TRBV4-1 with TRBJ1-5; no clear D. Germline-derived CDR1 and CDR2 are MGHRA and YSYEKL. The CDR3 runs to 21 residues. Deletions cut 1 base from V and 3 bases from J, with 28 bases between. In DNA, the CDR3 is TGCGCCAGCAGCCAAGCCCTTCGAACCCTATCTCCGCTGCGAAACAATCAGCCCCAGCATTTT. It translates to CASSQALRTLSPLRNNQPQHF.

V and J are TRBV28 and TRBJ2-3; D is uncertain. The CDR3 is 11 residues long. V was clipped by 10 bases and J by 6 bases, with 11 bases between them. The germline gives CDR1 MDHEN, CDR2 SYDVKM. DNA for the CDR3: TGTGCCACCTCAAAGACGGATACGCAGTATTTT. Translating gives CATSKTDTQYF.

The chain joins TRBV4-1 to TRBJ2-2, with D uncertain. V gave up 1 base and J gave up 6 bases, with 12 bases separating them. CDR1 and CDR2 from the germline V gene are MGHRA and YSYEKL. The CDR3 has 15 amino acids. CDR3 sequence reads: CASSQAASIAGELFF. In nucleotides, the CDR3 is TGCGCCAGCAGCCAAGCGGCGAGTATCGCCGGGGAGCTGTTTTTT.